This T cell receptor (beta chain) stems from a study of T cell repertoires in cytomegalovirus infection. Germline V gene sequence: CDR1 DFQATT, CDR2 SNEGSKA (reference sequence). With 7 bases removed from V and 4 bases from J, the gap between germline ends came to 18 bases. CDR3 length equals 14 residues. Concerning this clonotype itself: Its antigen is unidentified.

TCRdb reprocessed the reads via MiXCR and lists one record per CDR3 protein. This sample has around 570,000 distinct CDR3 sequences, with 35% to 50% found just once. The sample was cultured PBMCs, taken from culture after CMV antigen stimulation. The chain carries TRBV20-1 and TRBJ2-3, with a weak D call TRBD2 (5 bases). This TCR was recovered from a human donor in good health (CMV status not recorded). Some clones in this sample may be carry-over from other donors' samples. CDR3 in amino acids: CSVWPTTGADTQYF. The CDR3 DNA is TGCAGTGTGTGGCCTACCACCGGGGCAGATACGCAGTATTTT.